The 5 T cell receptor beta chains below come from one sample, sequenced in a study of regulatory T cells in long-lasting Graves disease. In building TCR beta libraries, iRepertoire HTBI primers were used together with Arm-PCR of CDR3 regions. One entry per CDR3 protein results from TCRdb running MiXCR on the multiplex PCR reads. Found here are hundreds of thousands of distinct CDR3 sequences, roughly 15% of them singletons; the top ten hold approximately 20%. The time point here: newly diagnosed GD, antithyroid drugs for less than 3 months. With RNA extracted from PBMCs as input, the TCR library was made. These records were also assigned to another study, of T cells in Graves' hyperthyroidism and ophthalmopathy.

The input for sequencing was peripheral blood mononuclear cells (PBMCs), taken at new diagnosis, from a patient treated with antithyroid drugs. All receptors derive from a woman under 40 with Graves disease.

This clonotype has just a few counts. J is TRBJ2-7 and V is TRBV3-1; D remains ambiguous. The CDR3 is made up of 12 amino acids. The germline V gene has CDR1 LGHDT and CDR2 YNNKEL (reference sequence). The germline V and J ends were trimmed by 1 base and 5 bases, with 6 bases remaining between them. CDR3 residues: CASSQGIHEQYF. The CDR3 DNA reads as TGTGCCAGCAGCCAAGGGATCCACGAGCAGTACTTC.

This clonotype was found many times. This chain joins TRBV5-1 and TRBJ1-6, with TRBD1 matching over 10 bases. This CDR3 is built from 16 residues. V lost 4 bases, J lost 7 bases, and 8 bases stayed unmatched. CDR1 SGHRS and CDR2 YFSETQ come from the germline V gene. This chain's CDR3 is CASSQDRDRGNSPLHF. Written as DNA, the CDR3 is TGCGCCAGCAGCCAGGACCGGGACAGGGGAAATTCACCCCTCCACTTT.

In regard to this clonotype: This sequence may be a read error, since a much larger clone differs from it by one base. Here the CDR3 reads CASSRTGQNTEASF. The CDR3 nucleotides are TGTGCCAGCTCAAGAACAGGGCAGAACACTGAAGCTTCCTTT. The chain joins TRBV18 to TRBJ1-1; D might be TRBD1 (6 bases). The germline V gene has CDR1 KGHSH and CDR2 LQKENI. The CDR3 loop spans 14 amino acids.

The genes are TRBV7-2 and TRBJ1-2, with TRBD1 identical over 7 bases. This CDR3 has 13 residues. V shed 5 bases and J 8 bases; nucleotides not matched to a gene: 8. Germline lookup yields CDR1 SGHTA and CDR2 FQGNSA. CDR3 in amino acids: CASSQRDRDGYTF. CDR3 nucleotides: TGTGCCAGCAGCCAGAGAGACAGGGACGGCTACACCTTC.

This clonotype has just one count. The conserved phenylalanine or tryptophan is not found at the CDR3 terminus, so this likely reflects a read error. The V and J genes are TRBV6-2 or TRBV6-3 and TRBJ2-5; D is perhaps TRBD1 (5 bases). With 2 bases removed from V and 4 bases from J, the gap between germline ends came to 11 bases. Germline assignment: CDR1 MNHEY and CDR2 SVGEGT. This CDR3 contains 14 residues. CDR3 sequence: CASSYQGRAETQYL. The CDR3 DNA follows: TGTGCCAGCAGTTACCAGGGCCGGGCAGAGACCCAGTACCTC.